One and the same sample provided the 14 T cell receptor beta chains below, sequenced in a study of cytomegalovirus exposure and HLA in healthy donors. TCRdb's table, derived via immunoSEQ multiplex PCR, lists solely in-frame clones and lacks some. The sample holds nearly 200,000 clones, around 83% seen once. The specimen was PBMCs. These TCRs come from a woman in her thirties in good health and CMV-seropositive.

The genes are TRBV30 and TRBJ2-7; D remains ambiguous. Germline CDR1 is GTSNPN and CDR2 is SVGIG (reference sequence). The CDR3 runs 14 residues. The V end was cut by 3 bases, the J end by 1 base, with 13 bases between. CDR3 sequence (DNA): TGTGCCTGGAGCCAACCCGCCGGGTCCTACGAGCAGTACTTC. It yields the protein CAWSQPAGSYEQYF.

The V call is TRBV5-1, the J call TRBJ1-1; D call uncertain. The V gene lost 0 bases and the J gene lost 1 base, with 10 bases spanning the gap. Looked up from germline, CDR1 is SGHRS and CDR2 is YFSETQ. CDR3 size: 15 residues. CDR3 loop: CASSLEGAGNTEAFF. The CDR3 region has the DNA TGCGCCAGCAGCTTGGAGGGCGCGGGGAACACTGAAGCTTTCTTT. Supplemented by reference TRBV5-1 and TRBJ1-1, the full variable domain reads KAGVTQTPRYLIKTRGQQVTLSCSPISGHRSVSWYQQTPGQGLQFLFEYFSETQRNKGNFPGRFSGRQFSNSRSEMNVSTLELGDSALYLCASSLEGAGNTEAFFGQGTRLTVV.

This clone was detected only a few times. This chain connects TRBV5-1 to TRBJ2-7, with TRBD1 matching 10 bases. CDR3 length equals 14 residues. V was clipped by 4 bases and J by 5 bases; unmatched bases: 6. Germline CDR1 is SGHRS and CDR2 is YFSETQ. The CDR3 DNA reads as TGCGCCAGCAGCCGGGGACAGGGGAGCGACGAGCAGTACTTC. Its translation: CASSRGQGSDEQYF.

The genes are TRBV5-4 and TRBJ2-7, with 12 bases aligning to TRBD2. This CDR3 is 16 amino acids long. Per the germline V gene, CDR1 is SGHNT and CDR2 is YYREEE (reference sequence). The V segment lost 4 bases and the J segment 5 bases; nucleotides outside the gene matches: 10. CDR3 coding DNA: TGTGCCAGCAGCCCCACGCTAGCGGGAGGGCCCGACGAGCAGTACTTC. It codes for CASSPTLAGGPDEQYF.

This clone was counted a few times. Other DNA sequences within the sample encode an identical CDR3. The genes are TRBV28 and TRBJ2-7; D may be TRBD1 (5 bases). Deletions cut 5 bases from V and 2 bases from J, with 10 bases between. The germline V gene encodes CDR1 MDHEN and CDR2 SYDVKM. The CDR3 length is 13 residues. The CDR3: CASSLPGTYEQYF. CDR3 sequence (DNA): TGTGCCAGCAGTCTCCCAGGGACCTACGAGCAGTACTTC.

The CDR3 region is CASSRPGTGEQSTNEKLFF. The DNA of the CDR3 is TGTGCCAGCAGCCGCCCCGGGACAGGGGAACAGTCAACTAATGAAAAACTGTTTTTT. The V gene is TRBV7-6, the J gene TRBJ1-4, with TRBD1 identical over 10 bases. The germline V gene has CDR1 SGHVS and CDR2 FNYEAQ. CDR3 length: 19 residues. The J segment lost 0 bases and the V segment lost 5 bases, leaving 12 bases of the junction unmatched.

Remarks on this clone: At the DNA level, this CDR3 is encoded by other sequences in the same sample as well. The chain combines TRBV2 with TRBJ1-1; D call uncertain. Between the trimmed V and J ends, which lost 6 bases and 1 base, there was a span of 9 bases. CDR3 length equals 13 residues. Germline V lookup: CDR1 SNHLY, CDR2 FYNNEI. In DNA form, the CDR3 reads TGTGCCAGCAGCGCGGATTCGAACACTGAAGCTTTCTTT. Translating gives CASSADSNTEAFF.

The chain links TRBV6-6 to TRBJ2-7; 9 bases align to TRBD1. J was trimmed by 6 bases and V by 6 bases; bases with no gene match: 12. Germline V gives CDR1 MNHNY, CDR2 SVGAGI (reference sequence). This CDR3 is built from 15 residues. The CDR3 sequence: CASSMDRGGVSEQYF. For the CDR3, the DNA is TGTGCCAGCAGCATGGACAGGGGAGGGGTCTCCGAGCAGTACTTC.

A few counts support this clone. The V and J genes are TRBV15 and TRBJ1-2, with TRBD1 matching over 11 bases. Germline lookup yields CDR1 LNHNV and CDR2 YYDKDF (reference sequence). There are 15 residues in the CDR3. With 1 base clipped from V and 4 bases from J, the junction kept 2 bases outside the gene matches. CDR3 region: CATSRGTGGSYGYTF. DNA for the CDR3: TGTGCCACCAGCAGAGGGACAGGGGGCTCCTATGGCTACACCTTC. Full variable domain (rest looked up from reference TRBV15 and TRBJ1-2): DAMVIQNPRYQVTQFGKPVTLSCSQTLNHNVMYWYQQKSSQAPKLLFHYYDKDFNNEADTPDNFQSRRPNTSFCFLDIRSPGLGDTAMYLCATSRGTGGSYGYTFGSGTRLTVV.

J is TRBJ2-5 and V is TRBV2; weak D call: TRBD2 (5 bases). This CDR3 is built from 15 residues. The ends were cut back, 7 bases at V and 5 bases at J, with 20 bases in the middle. Germline V gene data show CDR1 as SNHLY and CDR2 as FYNNEI. The CDR3 region has the DNA TGTGCCAGCACCACCCCAGGTTCGGGGTTGGAGACCCAGTACTTC. Translation gives CASTTPGSGLETQYF.

The V call is TRBV27, the J call TRBJ2-1; 10 nucleotides agree with TRBD2. The V and J ends lost 4 bases and 5 bases, in that order; junction bases with no gene match: 5. Germline-derived CDR1 and CDR2 are MNHEY and SMNVEV (reference sequence). The CDR3 is made up of 15 amino acids. CDR3 nucleotide sequence: TGTGCCAGCAGTTATCGAGCGGGAGGGAACAATGAGCAGTTCTTC. Its protein product is CASSYRAGGNNEQFF.

This chain uses TRBV12-5 with TRBJ2-1; D is unclear. There are 11 residues in the CDR3. Germline-derived CDR1 and CDR2 are LGHNT and FRNRAP. With 3 bases removed from V and 7 bases from J, the gap between germline ends came to 4 bases. CDR3 residues: CASGFSNEQFF. In nucleotides, the CDR3 is TGTGCTAGTGGTTTCTCGAATGAGCAGTTCTTC.

The chain combines TRBV2 with TRBJ2-7, with TRBD2 matching 8 bases. Germline V CDR1 and CDR2: SNHLY, FYNNEI. The length of the CDR3 is 11 residues. The CDR3 DNA sequence: TGTGCGAGCCAGCGGGAGACCAAGCAGTACTTC. Amino acids: CASQRETKQYF.

The chain links TRBV18 to TRBJ1-2; 7 positions match TRBD1. With V trimmed by 4 bases and J by 8 bases, 13 bases remained unmatched. Germline CDR1 KGHSH, CDR2 LQKENI. The CDR3 consists of 15 residues. In DNA, the CDR3 is TGTGCCAGCTCACGGGGCTCTGAGGGGGCGCCCGGCTACACCTTC. It is translated as CASSRGSEGAPGYTF.